These 14 T cell receptor beta chains share one sample of origin, sequenced in a study of cytomegalovirus exposure and HLA in healthy donors. PCR primers comprised 60 Vbeta and 13 Jbeta primers. Using immunoSEQ multiplex PCR, the repertoire was profiled, and TCRdb retains in-frame clones only, with some absent. Of 200,000 to 250,000 clones in the sample, 77% are singletons; the top ten hold about 2.5%. Sequenced: PBMCs. The source is a woman aged 60-75 years in good health and CMV-seropositive.

V usage is TRBV18 and J usage is TRBJ1-3, with 7 bases lining up with TRBD1. The ends lost 8 bases at V and 0 bases at J; junction bases unmatched: 7. The CDR3 length is 15 residues. The germline V gene encodes CDR1 KGHSH and CDR2 LQKENI. CDR3 region: CASDYRGLSGNTIYF. Written as DNA, the CDR3 is TGTGCCAGCGATTACAGGGGTCTCTCTGGAAACACCATATATTTT.

The genes are TRBV5-6 and TRBJ1-1, with 7 nucleotides matching TRBD1. The CDR3 extends over 15 amino acids. Germline-derived CDR1 and CDR2 are SGHDT and YYEEEE. Trimming removed 4 bases from V and 3 bases from J; junction bases left unmatched: 9. CDR3 sequence: CASSPISGGYTEAFF. The CDR3 DNA follows: TGTGCCAGCAGCCCCATTTCAGGGGGGTACACTGAAGCTTTCTTT.

CDR3 coding DNA: TGTGCCAGCAGTGAAGGTACAGGCTATAATTCACCCCTCCACTTT. Translated, it gives CASSEGTGYNSPLHF. The rearrangement joins TRBV6-1 to TRBJ1-6; D might be TRBD1 (5 bases). This CDR3 region has 15 residues. Trimming took off 1 base at V and 3 bases at J, with 7 bases between the two ends. Germline V gives CDR1 MNHNS, CDR2 SASEGT.

The rearrangement links TRBV28 to TRBJ1-5, with D perhaps TRBD1 (5 bases). Germline V gene data show CDR1 as MDHEN and CDR2 as SYDVKM. V was shortened by 2 bases and J by 7 bases, with 15 bases between the two germline ends. CDR3 size: 15 residues. The CDR3 nucleotides read TGTGCCAGCAGTTTACAGCAGGGAAGGAAACAGCCCCAGCATTTT. Its protein is CASSLQQGRKQPQHF.

V and J are TRBV6-1 and TRBJ1-3; no firm D call. Germline V gene sequence: CDR1 MNHNS, CDR2 SASEGT. Trimming removed 8 bases at V and 7 bases at J, with 15 bases between. The CDR3 runs to 13 residues. CDR3 DNA sequence: TGTGCCAGCTTCAACGAGGGCCCGAACACCATATATTTT. The encoded protein is CASFNEGPNTIYF.

J is TRBJ2-7 and V is TRBV19; tentatively, D is TRBD2 (6 bases). The CDR3 extends over 17 amino acids. Trimming shortened V by 6 bases and J by 0 bases, and 21 bases separated the two germline ends. The V gene's germline CDR1 is LNHDA and CDR2 SQIVND (reference sequence). In nucleotides, the CDR3 is TGTGCCAGTAGCCTTACTCCCAGGACGGGAGCCTCCTACGAGCAGTACTTC. Translated, it gives CASSLTPRTGASYEQYF.

The chain combines TRBV6-5 with TRBJ2-7; tentatively, D is TRBD2 (6 bases). The CDR3 is 14 residues long. In germline, CDR1 is MNHEY, CDR2 SVGAGI. The V end lost 5 bases, the J end lost 0 bases, and 11 bases lay between the germline ends. The CDR3 DNA reads TGTGCCAGCAGTCGTGGGGGGAGCTCCTACGAGCAGTACTTC. Protein: CASSRGGSSYEQYF.

On this clone itself: One end of the junction varies from germline; a read error may be responsible. The J gene is TRBJ2-3, the V gene TRBV6-5, with D perhaps TRBD2 (6 bases). Germline V gene lookup returns CDR1 MNHEY and CDR2 SVGAGI. The CDR3 loop spans 15 amino acids. The CDR3: CASNYWRGNTDTQYF. CDR3 sequence (DNA): TGTGCCAGCAATTACTGGCGGGGAAACACAGATACGCAGTATTTT.

This chain uses TRBV19 with TRBJ1-2; the D gene is possibly TRBD1 (5 bases). V lost 8 bases and J 6 bases, leaving 10 bases between the germline ends. The CDR3 is made up of 11 amino acids. Germline V gene data show CDR1 as LNHDA and CDR2 as SQIVND (reference sequence). The CDR3 bases are TGTGCCAGTCTTTTGGGGCATGGCTACACCTTC. Its protein is CASLLGHGYTF.

The chain has TRBV5-5 and TRBJ2-4; 9 nucleotides align to TRBD2. Germline V gene sequence: CDR1 SGHKS, CDR2 YYEKEE (reference sequence). The V segment lost 0 bases and the J segment 8 bases; nucleotides outside the gene matches: 9. This CDR3 spans 16 amino acids. The DNA of the CDR3 is TGTGCCAGCAGCTTGGGGCGTGGCGGGGGGGTATACATTCAGTACTTC. Amino acids: CASSLGRGGGVYIQYF.

This chain links TRBV23-1 with TRBJ2-7; D gene uncertain. TRBV23-1 is flagged as an ORF with uncertain function. The CDR3 consists of 16 residues. Trimming shortened V by 3 bases and J by 2 bases, and 17 bases separated the two germline ends. The CDR3 loop reads CASSHPLETVTYEQYF. The CDR3, as DNA: TGCGCCAGCAGTCACCCGTTAGAAACGGTTACCTACGAGCAGTACTTC.

V is TRBV2 and J is TRBJ1-5; unclear D gene. There are 13 residues in the CDR3. Looked up from germline, CDR1 is SNHLY and CDR2 is FYNNEI. The ends were cut back, 3 bases at V and 5 bases at J, with 8 bases in the middle. CDR3 in amino acids: CASSDGWYQPQHF. CDR3 DNA: TGTGCCAGCAGTGATGGCTGGTATCAGCCCCAGCATTTT.

V gene TRBV6-5 combines with J gene TRBJ2-1, with D possibly matching TRBD1 (6 bases). There are 11 residues in the CDR3. Germline V CDR1 and CDR2: MNHEY, SVGAGI. V shed 6 bases and J shed 8 bases, with 8 bases lying between them. This CDR3 is CASRQGYEQFF. CDR3 nucleotide sequence: TGTGCCAGCAGACAGGGCTATGAGCAGTTCTTC.

V is TRBV9 and J is TRBJ2-3; D not certain. The germline V gene encodes CDR1 SGDLS and CDR2 YYNGEE. This CDR3 region has 16 residues. Trimming took 4 bases from V and 2 from J, leaving 17 bases between them. CDR3 sequence: CASSQPKEYNTDTQYF. DNA of the CDR3: TGTGCCAGCAGCCAGCCTAAGGAGTACAACACAGATACGCAGTATTTT. Combining the CDR3 with reference TRBV9 and TRBJ2-3 gives the whole variable domain DSGVTQTPKHLITATGQRVTLRCSPRSGDLSVYWYQQSLDQGLQFLIQYYNGEERAKGNILERFSAQQFPDLHSELNLSSLELGDSALYFCASSQPKEYNTDTQYFGPGTRLTVL.